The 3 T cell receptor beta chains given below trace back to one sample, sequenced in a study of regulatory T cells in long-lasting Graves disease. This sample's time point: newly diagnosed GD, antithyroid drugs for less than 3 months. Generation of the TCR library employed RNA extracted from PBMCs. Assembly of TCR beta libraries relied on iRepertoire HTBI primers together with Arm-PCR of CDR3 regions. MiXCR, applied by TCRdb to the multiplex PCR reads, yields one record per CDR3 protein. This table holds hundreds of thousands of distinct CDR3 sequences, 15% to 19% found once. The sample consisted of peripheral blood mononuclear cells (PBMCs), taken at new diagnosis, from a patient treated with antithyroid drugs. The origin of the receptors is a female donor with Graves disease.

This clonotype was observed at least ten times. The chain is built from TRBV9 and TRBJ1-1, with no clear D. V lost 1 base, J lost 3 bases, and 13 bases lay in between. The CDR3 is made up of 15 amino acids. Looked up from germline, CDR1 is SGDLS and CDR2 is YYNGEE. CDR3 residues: CASSVLADLDTEAFF. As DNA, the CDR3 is TGTGCCAGCAGCGTACTAGCTGACCTGGACACTGAAGCTTTCTTT.

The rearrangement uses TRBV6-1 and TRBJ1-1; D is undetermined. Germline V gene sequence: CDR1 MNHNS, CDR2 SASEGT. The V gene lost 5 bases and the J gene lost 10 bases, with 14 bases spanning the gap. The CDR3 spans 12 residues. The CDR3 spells CASSRTPILAFF. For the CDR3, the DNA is TGTGCCAGCAGTCGCACCCCTATATTAGCTTTCTTT.

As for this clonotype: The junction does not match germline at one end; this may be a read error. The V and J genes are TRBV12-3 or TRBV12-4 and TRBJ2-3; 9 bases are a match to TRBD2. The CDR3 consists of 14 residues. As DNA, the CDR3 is TGTGCCAGCAGTATAGCGGGAGTTCCAGATACGCAGTATTTT. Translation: CASSIAGVPDTQYF.